This T cell receptor beta chain was identified during a study of blood T cell repertoires in COVID-19. For the study at large: T cells, B-cell-depleted T cells, or PBMCs supplied cDNA or gDNA.

In the source study's methods: Using reference gene primer amplification, nucleated cell counts were estimated. The table came from immunoSEQ multiplex PCR; TCRdb's copy has only in-frame clones and leaves some out. D and trimming were read from the DNA, whereas the V and J calls and clone size are those reported in that table. The sample carries about 260,000 clones, about 81% recorded once. Trimming cost V 2 bases and J 5 bases, with 6 bases left between them. Germline V lookup: CDR1 MNHEY, CDR2 SVGAGI. The CDR3 totals 12 residues. This clone was observed a single time. The specimen sequenced was PBMCs or T cells enriched from blood (not recorded which). This receptor was taken from a man aged 25 to 45 with acute COVID-19. This sequence joins TRBV6-5 and TRBJ1-1; no firm D call. The CDR3 DNA is TGTGCCAGCAGTTACGATAGTACTGAAGCTTTCTTT. This sequence encodes CASSYDSTEAFF.